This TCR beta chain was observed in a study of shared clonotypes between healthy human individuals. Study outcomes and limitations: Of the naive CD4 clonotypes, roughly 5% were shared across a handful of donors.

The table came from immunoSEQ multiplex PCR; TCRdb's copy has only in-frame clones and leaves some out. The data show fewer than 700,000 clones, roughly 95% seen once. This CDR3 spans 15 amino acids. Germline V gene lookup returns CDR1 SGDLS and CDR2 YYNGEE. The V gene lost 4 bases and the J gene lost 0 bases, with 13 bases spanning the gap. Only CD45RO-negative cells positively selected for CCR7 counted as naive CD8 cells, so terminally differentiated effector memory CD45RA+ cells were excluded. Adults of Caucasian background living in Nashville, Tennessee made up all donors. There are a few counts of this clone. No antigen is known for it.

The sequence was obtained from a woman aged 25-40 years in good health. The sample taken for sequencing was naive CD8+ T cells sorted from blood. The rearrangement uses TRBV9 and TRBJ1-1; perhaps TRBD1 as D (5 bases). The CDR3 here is CASSPHRYMNTEAFF. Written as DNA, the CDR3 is TGTGCCAGCAGCCCACACAGGTACATGAACACTGAAGCTTTCTTT.